This T cell receptor beta chain comes out of a study of T-cell memory formation after mild COVID-19. The germline gives CDR1 MNHEY, CDR2 SVGAGI. This CDR3 is 15 amino acids long. TCRdb recomputed calls from the 5' RACE reads with MiXCR, one row per CDR3 protein. The table records over 300,000 distinct CDR3 sequences, around a fifth of them present only once. Concerning this clonotype: This may arise from a read error, as a much more abundant clone is one base away.

V is TRBV6-5 and J is TRBJ1-1; weak D call: TRBD1 (5 bases). The receptor comes from a man aged 18 to 29 who had mild COVID-19 (a few samples of this study predate the infection). Cell type and time point are not known. The sample comprised PBMCs or a T cell subset sorted from them (not recorded which). Written as DNA, the CDR3 is TGTGACAGCAGTTACCGCGGGGGGGGTGGCACTGAAGCTTTCTTT. The encoded protein is CDSSYRGGGGTEAFF.